This T cell receptor (beta chain) stems from a study of OX40 agonist ivuxolimab in advanced cancers. Study at large: Ivuxolimab is an agonistic anti-OX40 (CD134) antibody, and patients were treated with it. Past anti-PD-1, anti-PD-L1 or anti-CTLA-4 therapy was accepted, and around 40% had received some. Two cutaneous melanoma patients and one hepatocellular carcinoma patient, three in all, had partial responses.

The data were produced by immunoSEQ multiplex PCR, yet TCRdb's version contains in-frame clones alone and is incomplete. The sample holds about 83,000 clones, roughly 84% seen once. The CDR3 spans 13 residues. V was pared by 5 bases and J by 4 bases, with 11 bases between. CDR1 and CDR2 from the germline V gene are MGHRA and YSYEKL. The specimen comprised CD4+ or CD8+ T cells sorted from blood, sampled in a trial of the OX40 agonist ivuxolimab. The TCR sequence derives from an adult with an advanced solid tumor such as melanoma, head and neck, liver or kidney cancer. V usage is TRBV4-1 and J usage is TRBJ1-2, with unresolved D. CDR3 residues: CASSLDGIYGYTF. The CDR3 coding sequence is TGCGCCAGCAGCTTAGACGGAATCTATGGCTACACCTTC.